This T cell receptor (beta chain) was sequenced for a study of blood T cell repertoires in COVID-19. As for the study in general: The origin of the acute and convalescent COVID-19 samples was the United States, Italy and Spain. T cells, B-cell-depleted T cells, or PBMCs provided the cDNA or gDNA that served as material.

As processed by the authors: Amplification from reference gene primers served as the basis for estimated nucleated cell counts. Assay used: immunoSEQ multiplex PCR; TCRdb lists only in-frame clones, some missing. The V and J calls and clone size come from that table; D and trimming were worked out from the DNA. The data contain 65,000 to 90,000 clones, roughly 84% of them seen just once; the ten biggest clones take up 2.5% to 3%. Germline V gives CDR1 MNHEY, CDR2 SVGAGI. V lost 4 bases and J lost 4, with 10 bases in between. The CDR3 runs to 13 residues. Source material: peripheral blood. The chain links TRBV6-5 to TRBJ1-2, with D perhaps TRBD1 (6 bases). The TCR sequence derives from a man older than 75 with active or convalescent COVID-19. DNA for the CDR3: TGTGCCAGCAGTTTCCAGGGGTTCTATGGCTACACCTTC. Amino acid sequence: CASSFQGFYGYTF.